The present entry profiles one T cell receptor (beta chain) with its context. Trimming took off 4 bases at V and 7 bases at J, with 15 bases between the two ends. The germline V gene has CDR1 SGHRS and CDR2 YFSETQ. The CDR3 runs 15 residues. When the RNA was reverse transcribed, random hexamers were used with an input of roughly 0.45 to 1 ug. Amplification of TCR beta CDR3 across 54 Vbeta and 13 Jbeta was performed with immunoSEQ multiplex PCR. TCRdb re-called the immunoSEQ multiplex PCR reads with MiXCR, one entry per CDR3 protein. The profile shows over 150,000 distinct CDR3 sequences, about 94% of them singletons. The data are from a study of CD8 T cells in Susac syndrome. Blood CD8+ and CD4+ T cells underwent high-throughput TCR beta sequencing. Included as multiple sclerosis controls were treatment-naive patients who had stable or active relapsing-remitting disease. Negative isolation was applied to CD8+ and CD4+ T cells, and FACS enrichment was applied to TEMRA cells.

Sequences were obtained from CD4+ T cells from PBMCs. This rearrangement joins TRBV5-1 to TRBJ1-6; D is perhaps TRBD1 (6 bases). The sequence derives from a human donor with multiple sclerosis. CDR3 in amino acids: CASSPRTASNSPLHF. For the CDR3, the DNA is TGCGCCAGCAGCCCCAGGACAGCAAGCAATTCACCCCTCCACTTT.